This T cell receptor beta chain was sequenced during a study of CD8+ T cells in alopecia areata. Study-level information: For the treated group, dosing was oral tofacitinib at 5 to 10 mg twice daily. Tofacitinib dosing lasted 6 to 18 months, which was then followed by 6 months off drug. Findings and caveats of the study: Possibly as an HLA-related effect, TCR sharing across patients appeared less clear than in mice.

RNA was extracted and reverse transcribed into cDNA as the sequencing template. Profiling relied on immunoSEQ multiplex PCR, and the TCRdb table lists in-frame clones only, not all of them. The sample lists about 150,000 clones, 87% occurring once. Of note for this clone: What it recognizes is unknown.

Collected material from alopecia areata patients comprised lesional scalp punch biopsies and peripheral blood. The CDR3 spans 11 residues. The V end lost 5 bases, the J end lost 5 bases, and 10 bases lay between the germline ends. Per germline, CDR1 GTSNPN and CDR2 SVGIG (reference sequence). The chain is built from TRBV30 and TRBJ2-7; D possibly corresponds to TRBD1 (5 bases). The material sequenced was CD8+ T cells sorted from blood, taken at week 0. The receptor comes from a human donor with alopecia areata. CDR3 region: CAWGRVNEQYF. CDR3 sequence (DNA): TGTGCCTGGGGCAGGGTTAACGAGCAGTACTTC. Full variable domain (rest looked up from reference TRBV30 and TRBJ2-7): SQTIHQWPATLVQPVGSPLSLECTVEGTSNPNLYWYRQAAGRGLQLLFYSVGIGQISSEVPQNLSASRPQDRQFILSSKKLLLSDSGFYLCAWGRVNEQYFGPGTRLTVT.